Below, one T cell receptor (beta chain) is given with its context. Sequencing used immunoSEQ multiplex PCR; TCRdb keeps in-frame clones, though not all of them. The data contain approximately 250,000 clones, about nine tenths of them singletons. This record belongs to a study of blood T cell repertoires in COVID-19. Cohort assignment relied on participant-reported clinical history. Germline values: CDR1 SGHRS, CDR2 YFSETQ. Trimming removed 5 bases from V and 4 bases from J, with 13 bases in between. The CDR3 is 14 amino acids. The specimen sequenced was PBMCs or T cells enriched from blood (not recorded which). V and J are TRBV5-1 and TRBJ2-1; D uncertain. The source of this sequence is a woman in her 40s with acute COVID-19. The CDR3 region is CASRGESQYNEQFF. The CDR3 bases are TGCGCCAGCAGAGGAGAGAGCCAGTACAATGAGCAGTTCTTC.